These 17 T cell receptor beta chains share one sample of origin, sequenced in a study of blood T cell repertoires in COVID-19. The data were produced by immunoSEQ multiplex PCR, yet TCRdb's version contains in-frame clones alone and is incomplete. This sample has 150,000 to 200,000 clones; more than 70% occur once, and the top ten carry approximately 4%. Sequenced input: peripheral blood. Receptors were obtained from a human donor in a cohort sampled during active COVID-19.

This clone counts as medium-sized. The rearrangement uses TRBV28 and TRBJ1-1, with D hard to call. CDR3 length: 11 amino acids. The germline V and J ends were trimmed by 7 bases and 10 bases, with 13 bases remaining between them. Germline CDR1 reads MDHEN; CDR2 reads SYDVKM. CDR3 DNA: TGTGCCAGCACCTACGTGGGCAGAGCTTTCTTT. Its protein product is CASTYVGRAFF.

This chain connects TRBV11-1 to TRBJ2-4; tentative D call: TRBD1 (7 bases). The V end lost 3 bases, the J end lost 5 bases, and 14 bases lay between the germline ends. Germline CDR1 SGHAT, CDR2 FQDESV (reference sequence). This CDR3 has 15 amino acids. The CDR3 reads CASSLRQGGQNIQYF. The CDR3 DNA is TGTGCCAGCAGCTTGCGACAGGGAGGCCAAAACATTCAGTACTTC.

The V and J genes are TRBV5-5 and TRBJ1-1, with D perhaps TRBD1 (6 bases). The CDR3 runs 15 residues. V was trimmed by 4 bases and J by 3 bases, leaving 16 bases between them. CDR1 is SGHKS, CDR2 YYEKEE, per germline (reference sequence). The CDR3 region has the DNA TGTGCCAGCAGCCGTGCGGGGGCGGCGGACACTGAAGCTTTCTTT. Its translation is CASSRAGAADTEAFF.

This clone was picked up many times. The V gene is TRBV4-1, the J gene TRBJ1-1; 8 bases match TRBD1. Germline V gene sequence: CDR1 MGHRA, CDR2 YSYEKL. Losses at the gene ends were 1 base for V and 1 base for J; bases not matched to a gene: 8. The CDR3 covers 17 residues. CDR3 in DNA: TGCGCCAGCAGCCAAGGGCAGGGGGCGATCCCGAACACTGAAGCTTTCTTT. It codes for CASSQGQGAIPNTEAFF.

For this clone: The DNA is left out, because the CDR3 cannot be placed on it with certainty; the CDR3 is given as TCRdb lists it. V and J are TRBV12-2 and TRBJ1-2. TRBV12-2 represents a pseudogene. A total of 18 residues make up the CDR3, ends included. The chain's CDR3 is CASRLEDWATGANYGYTF.

This chain connects TRBV2 to TRBJ1-2, with 7 nucleotides matching TRBD1. The CDR3 is 12 amino acids. V gave up 8 bases and J gave up 4 bases; unmatched junction bases: 4. In germline, CDR1 is SNHLY, CDR2 FYNNEI. CDR3 sequence reads: CASLGQPYGYTF. CDR3 nucleotide sequence: TGTGCCAGCCTGGGACAGCCCTATGGCTACACCTTC.

V gene TRBV29-1 combines with J gene TRBJ2-2, with 8 bases matching TRBD2. The CDR3 covers 13 residues. Germline assignment: CDR1 SQVTM and CDR2 ANQGSEA. V shed 3 bases, J shed 7 bases, and the junction held 4 bases outside the gene matches. The CDR3 loop is CSVDPLADGELFF. CDR3 nucleotide sequence: TGCAGCGTTGATCCACTAGCGGACGGGGAGCTGTTTTTT.

This chain uses TRBV4-1 with TRBJ1-2, with 8 bases that match TRBD1. V gave up 0 bases and J gave up 6 bases; unmatched junction bases: 6. The CDR3 loop spans 15 amino acids. Germline-derived CDR1 and CDR2 are MGHRA and YSYEKL. The CDR3 spells CASSQEAGGLDGYTF. The CDR3 coding sequence is TGCGCCAGCAGCCAAGAGGCAGGGGGCCTGGATGGCTACACCTTC.

The chain recombines TRBV5-1 with TRBJ2-7, with a possible D match to TRBD2 (6 bases). V gave up 3 bases and J gave up 7 bases, with 14 bases separating them. The germline gives CDR1 SGHRS, CDR2 YFSETQ. CDR3 size: 13 residues. CDR3 region: CASSSGSGREQYF. DNA of the CDR3: TGCGCCAGCAGCTCTGGGTCGGGGAGGGAGCAGTACTTC. The complete variable domain, with remaining parts taken from reference TRBV5-1 and TRBJ2-7, reads KAGVTQTPRYLIKTRGQQVTLSCSPISGHRSVSWYQQTPGQGLQFLFEYFSETQRNKGNFPGRFSGRQFSNSRSEMNVSTLELGDSALYLCASSSGSGREQYFGPGTRLTVT.

This chain joins TRBV5-6 and TRBJ1-2; D unresolved. With 0 bases removed from V and 4 bases from J, the gap between germline ends came to 16 bases. CDR1 and CDR2 (germline): SGHDT, YYEEEE. The CDR3 runs to 16 residues. CDR3 sequence: CASSLVGAERLYGYTF. CDR3 coding DNA: TGTGCCAGCAGCTTGGTAGGAGCCGAGAGACTCTATGGCTACACCTTC.

With regard to this clone: The sample contains more than one DNA sequence encoding this CDR3. This chain links TRBV2 with TRBJ2-4, with TRBD1 identical over 11 bases. The CDR3 extends over 13 amino acids. V dropped 6 bases and J dropped 8; count of bases not matched to a gene: 3. From germline, CDR1 is SNHLY and CDR2 FYNNEI. DNA of the CDR3: TGTGCCAGCAGGGGGACAGGGGGAGACATTCAGTACTTC. Protein sequence: CASRGTGGDIQYF.

This clone was observed once. The chain links TRBV7-9 to TRBJ1-2; unclear D gene. V was shortened by 5 bases and J by 8 bases, with 9 bases between the two germline ends. The CDR3 has 11 residues. Germline CDR1 is SEHNR and CDR2 is FQNEAQ (reference sequence). The CDR3 protein is CASSQERGYTF. In DNA form, the CDR3 reads TGTGCCAGCAGCCAAGAGAGAGGCTACACCTTC.

The rearrangement joins TRBV4-3 to TRBJ2-7, with D possibly being TRBD1 (6 bases). The V gene lost 2 bases and the J gene lost 2 bases, with 13 bases spanning the gap. The CDR3 has 15 residues. In germline, CDR1 is LGHNA, CDR2 YSLEER. The CDR3 nucleotides are TGCGCCAGCAGCCAATTTTTCGGACAGACCTACGAGCAGTACTTC. It yields the protein CASSQFFGQTYEQYF.

The rearrangement links TRBV19 to TRBJ1-1; TRBD1 agrees at 8 bases. With 3 bases clipped from V and 1 base from J, the junction kept 1 base outside the gene matches. Germline CDR1 and CDR2: LNHDA and SQIVND (reference sequence). CDR3 size: 14 residues. Here the CDR3 DNA reads TGTGCCAGTAGTATTCAGGGGGCGAACACTGAAGCTTTCTTT. The encoded protein is CASSIQGANTEAFF.

This chain links TRBV18 with TRBJ1-2; TRBD1 aligns across 7 bases. Trimming took 2 bases from V and 0 from J; bases not matched to a gene: 9. The CDR3 sequence is 17 residues long. The germline V gene has CDR1 KGHSH and CDR2 LQKENI. CDR3 protein: CASSPIEGAESNYGYTF. CDR3 nucleotides: TGTGCCAGCTCACCAATCGAGGGGGCCGAATCTAACTATGGCTACACCTTC. Together with reference TRBV18 and TRBJ1-2, the CDR3 gives the full variable domain: NAGVMQNPRHLVRRRGQEARLRCSPMKGHSHVYWYRQLPEEGLKFMVYLQKENIIDESGMPKERFSAEFPKEGPSILRIQQVVRGDSAAYFCASSPIEGAESNYGYTFGSGTRLTVV.

The V call is TRBV9, the J call TRBJ1-5; D gene uncertain. Germline CDR1 reads SGDLS; CDR2 reads YYNGEE. CDR3 size: 15 residues. Trimming removed 4 bases at V and 4 bases at J, with 15 bases between. This chain's CDR3 is CASSPYGGQNQPQHF. CDR3 coding DNA: TGTGCCAGCAGCCCCTATGGCGGGCAAAATCAGCCCCAGCATTTT. The full variable domain, in which reference TRBV9 and TRBJ1-5 provide the parts outside the CDR3, is DSGVTQTPKHLITATGQRVTLRCSPRSGDLSVYWYQQSLDQGLQFLIQYYNGEERAKGNILERFSAQQFPDLHSELNLSSLELGDSALYFCASSPYGGQNQPQHFGDGTRLSIL.

This clone was detected only a few times. The rearrangement links TRBV7-2 to TRBJ2-1; D is possibly TRBD1 (5 bases). The CDR3 consists of 14 residues. CDR1 SGHTA and CDR2 FQGNSA come from the germline V gene. V was clipped by 5 bases and J by 6 bases, with 14 bases between them. CDR3 nucleotides: TGTGCCAGCAGCCAAAGGAATGGGGCCAATGAGCAGTTCTTC. Its protein is CASSQRNGANEQFF.